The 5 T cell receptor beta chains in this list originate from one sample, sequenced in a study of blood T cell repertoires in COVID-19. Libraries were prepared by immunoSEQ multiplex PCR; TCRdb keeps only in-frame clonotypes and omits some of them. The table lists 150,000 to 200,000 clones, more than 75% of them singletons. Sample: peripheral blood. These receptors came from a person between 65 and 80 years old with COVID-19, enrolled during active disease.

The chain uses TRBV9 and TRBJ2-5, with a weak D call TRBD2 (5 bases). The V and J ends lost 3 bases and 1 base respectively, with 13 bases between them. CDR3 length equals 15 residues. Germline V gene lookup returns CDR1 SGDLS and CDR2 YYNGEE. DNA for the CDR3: TGTGCCAGCAGCGCCAACGACCTAGCCCAAGAGACCCAGTACTTC. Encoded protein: CASSANDLAQETQYF.

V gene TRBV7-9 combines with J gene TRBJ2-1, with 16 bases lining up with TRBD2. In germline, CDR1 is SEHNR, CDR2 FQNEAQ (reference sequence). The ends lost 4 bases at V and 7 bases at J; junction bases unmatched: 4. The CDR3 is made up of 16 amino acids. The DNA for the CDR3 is TGTGCCAGCAGCTGGGGACTAGCGGGGGGGCCGAATGAGCAGTTCTTC. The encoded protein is CASSWGLAGGPNEQFF.

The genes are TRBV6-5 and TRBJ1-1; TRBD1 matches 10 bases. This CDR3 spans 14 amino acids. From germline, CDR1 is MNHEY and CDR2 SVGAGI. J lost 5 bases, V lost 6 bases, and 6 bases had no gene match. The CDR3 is CASSRDRGGTEAFF. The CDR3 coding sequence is TGTGCCAGCAGCCGGGACAGGGGAGGGACTGAAGCTTTCTTT.

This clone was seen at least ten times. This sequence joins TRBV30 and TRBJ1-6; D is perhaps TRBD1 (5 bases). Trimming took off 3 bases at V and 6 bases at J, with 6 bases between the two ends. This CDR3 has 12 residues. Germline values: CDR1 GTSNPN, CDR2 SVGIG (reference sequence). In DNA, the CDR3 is TGTGCCTGGAGAGACAGTAATTCACCCCTCCACTTT. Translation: CAWRDSNSPLHF. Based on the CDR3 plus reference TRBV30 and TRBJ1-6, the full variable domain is SQTIHQWPATLVQPVGSPLSLECTVEGTSNPNLYWYRQAAGRGLQLLFYSVGIGQISSEVPQNLSASRPQDRQFILSSKKLLLSDSGFYLCAWRDSNSPLHFGNGTRLTVT.

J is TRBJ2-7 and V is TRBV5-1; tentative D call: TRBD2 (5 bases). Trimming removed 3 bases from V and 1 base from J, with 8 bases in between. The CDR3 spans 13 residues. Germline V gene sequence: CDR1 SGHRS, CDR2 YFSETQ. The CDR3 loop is CASSWPGSYEQYF. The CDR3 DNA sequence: TGCGCCAGCAGCTGGCCGGGATCCTACGAGCAGTACTTC. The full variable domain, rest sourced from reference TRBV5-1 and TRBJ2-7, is KAGVTQTPRYLIKTRGQQVTLSCSPISGHRSVSWYQQTPGQGLQFLFEYFSETQRNKGNFPGRFSGRQFSNSRSEMNVSTLELGDSALYLCASSWPGSYEQYFGPGTRLTVT.